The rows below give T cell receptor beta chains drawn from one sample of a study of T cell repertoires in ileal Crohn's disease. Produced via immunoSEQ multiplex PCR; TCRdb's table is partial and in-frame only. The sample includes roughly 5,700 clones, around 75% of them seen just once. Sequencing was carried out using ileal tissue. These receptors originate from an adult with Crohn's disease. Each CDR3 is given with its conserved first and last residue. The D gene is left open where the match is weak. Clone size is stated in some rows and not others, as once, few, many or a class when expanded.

CDR3nt: TGTGCCAGTCACCGGGGTCCTGAAGCTTTCTTT; CDR3aa: CASHRGPEAFF; d_gene: -; j_gene: TRBJ1-1; v_gene: TRBV5-4; abundance: once
CDR3nt: TGTGCCAGCAGTTTAACAGAGAGGAATTCACCCCTCCACTTT; CDR3aa: CASSLTERNSPLHF; d_gene: -; j_gene: TRBJ1-6; v_gene: TRBV27; abundance: -
CDR3nt: TGTGCCAGTAGTATACGACACGCAATCACAGATACGCAGTATTTT; CDR3aa: CASSIRHAITDTQYF; d_gene: -; j_gene: TRBJ2-3; v_gene: TRBV19; abundance: few
CDR3nt: TGTGCCAGCAGCGGGGGGTTCGGGACTGAAGCTTTCTTT; CDR3aa: CASSGGFGTEAFF; d_gene: -; j_gene: TRBJ1-1; v_gene: TRBV9; abundance: -
CDR3nt: TGCAGCGTTGGGAGGACCGACGGCTACGAGCAGTACTTC; CDR3aa: CSVGRTDGYEQYF; d_gene: -; j_gene: TRBJ2-7; v_gene: TRBV29-1; abundance: -
CDR3nt: TGCGCCAGCAGCTTGGCCCTACAATCTTGGAACACTGAAGCTTTCTTT; CDR3aa: CASSLALQSWNTEAFF; d_gene: -; j_gene: TRBJ1-1; v_gene: TRBV5-1; abundance: -
CDR3nt: TGCAGCGCTACTGACAGGGGTAAGAACACTGAAGCTTTCTTT; CDR3aa: CSATDRGKNTEAFF; d_gene: TRBD1; j_gene: TRBJ1-1; v_gene: TRBV29-1; abundance: -
CDR3nt: TGCGCCAGCAGCTTGGAGGGTATGAACACTGAAGCTTTCTTT; CDR3aa: CASSLEGMNTEAFF; d_gene: -; j_gene: TRBJ1-1; v_gene: TRBV5-1; abundance: -
CDR3nt: TGCGCCAGTAACAGGGGAATTGCAACTAATGAAAAACTGTTTTTT; CDR3aa: CASNRGIATNEKLFF; d_gene: TRBD1; j_gene: TRBJ1-4; v_gene: TRBV5-1; abundance: -
CDR3nt: TGTGCCAGCAGCTTAGTTGGTGACAGCGATTTCTACGAGCAGTACTTC; CDR3aa: CASSLVGDSDFYEQYF; d_gene: -; j_gene: TRBJ2-7; v_gene: TRBV11-2; abundance: -
CDR3nt: TGCGCCAGCAGCTTGGCGAGGTTTGGGACAGGGACCAAAAACATTCAGTACTTC; CDR3aa: CASSLARFGTGTKNIQYF; d_gene: TRBD1; j_gene: TRBJ2-4; v_gene: TRBV5-1; abundance: -
CDR3nt: TGTGCCAGCAGCGAGACTAGCGGGGGGGCCCTATCCTACAATGAGCAGTTCTTC; CDR3aa: CASSETSGGALSYNEQFF; d_gene: TRBD2; j_gene: TRBJ2-1; v_gene: TRBV14; abundance: -
CDR3nt: TGTGCCAGCAGGCCCGGGACAGGGAATTCACCCCTCCACTTT; CDR3aa: CASRPGTGNSPLHF; d_gene: TRBD1; j_gene: TRBJ1-6; v_gene: TRBV7-8; abundance: -
CDR3nt: TGTGCCAGCAGCTTAAGGGTCCTATCCGGGGGGGCCTCGGATACGCAGTATTTT; CDR3aa: CASSLRVLSGGASDTQYF; d_gene: TRBD2; j_gene: TRBJ2-3; v_gene: TRBV7-3; abundance: -
CDR3nt: TGTGCCAGCAGCTTCACCGGGACAGGGTACGGTAGGACTGAAGCTTTCTTT; CDR3aa: CASSFTGTGYGRTEAFF; d_gene: TRBD1; j_gene: TRBJ1-1; v_gene: TRBV5-6; abundance: -
CDR3nt: TGCGCCAGCAGCACGACAGCAAATGAAAAACTGTTTTTT; CDR3aa: CASSTTANEKLFF; d_gene: -; j_gene: TRBJ1-4; v_gene: TRBV5-1; abundance: -
CDR3nt: TGTGCCAGCAGCTTTCGGCTGGGGAGTAGTAGAAACACTGAAGCTTTCTTT; CDR3aa: CASSFRLGSSRNTEAFF; d_gene: -; j_gene: TRBJ1-1; v_gene: TRBV7-8; abundance: -
CDR3nt: TGTGCCAGCAGTTTCGGTGGGAACACCGGGGAGCTGTTTTTT; CDR3aa: CASSFGGNTGELFF; d_gene: -; j_gene: TRBJ2-2; v_gene: TRBV27; abundance: few
CDR3nt: TGTGCCATCAGTGACCCACTGAGCTCCTACAATGAGCAGTTCTTC; CDR3aa: CAISDPLSSYNEQFF; d_gene: -; j_gene: TRBJ2-1; v_gene: TRBV10-3; abundance: -
CDR3nt: TGTGCCAGCAGCTTGGTGGGGGATCCAAGATACACTGAAGCTTTCTTT; CDR3aa: CASSLVGDPRYTEAFF; d_gene: -; j_gene: TRBJ1-1; v_gene: TRBV5-5; abundance: -
CDR3nt: TGTGCCAGCAGCCACGGACTAGCGGGGGGGCCTGATACGCAGTATTTT; CDR3aa: CASSHGLAGGPDTQYF; d_gene: TRBD2; j_gene: TRBJ2-3; v_gene: TRBV6-4; abundance: -
CDR3nt: TGTGCCAGTAGTATCGGCGGAGGAGGATCGAGCAATCAGCCCCAGCATTTT; CDR3aa: CASSIGGGGSSNQPQHF; d_gene: -; j_gene: TRBJ1-5; v_gene: TRBV19; abundance: -